The rows below give T cell receptor beta chains drawn from one sample of a study of cytomegalovirus exposure and HLA in healthy donors. The protocol was immunoSEQ multiplex PCR, while the TCRdb copy is restricted to in-frame clones and leaves out a portion. The sample totals 75,000 to 90,000 clones. Input material: PBMCs. These receptors were taken from a woman aged 60-75 years in good health and CMV-seronegative. Each CDR3 is given with its conserved first and last residue. D genes are given only for firm matches.

j_call,d_call,v_call,cdr3_nt,cdr3_aa
TRBJ1-2,TRBD1,TRBV28,TGTGCCAGCGTTAAGGGGGCACCAGATGGCTACACCTTC,CASVKGAPDGYTF
TRBJ1-5,TRBD1,TRBV7-2,TGTGCCAGCAGCTCGGGACAGGGCCAGATAAAACATTTT,CASSSGQGQIKHF
TRBJ2-7,.,TRBV7-8,TGTGCCAGCAGCTCCCTCTACGAGCAGTACTTC,CASSSLYEQYF
TRBJ1-1,TRBD1,TRBV5-1,TGCGCCAGCAGCTTGAGACCAGGGGGCTGGAACACTGAAGCTTTCTTT,CASSLRPGGWNTEAFF
TRBJ2-7,.,TRBV28,TGTGCCAGCAGGGGTCCCTCGGGATCTAAGCACTTC,CASRGPSGSKHF
TRBJ1-1,.,TRBV6-1,TGTGCCAGCAGTGGGGCGCAGGGGATCACTGAAGCTTTCTTT,CASSGAQGITEAFF
TRBJ1-1,.,TRBV29-1,TGCAGCGTTGATGCCTGGGCCGGCACTGAAGCTTTCTTT,CSVDAWAGTEAFF
TRBJ2-1,.,TRBV28,TGTGCCAGCAGTCCTAGGTATAGGAATGAGCAGTTCTTC,CASSPRYRNEQFF
TRBJ1-2,.,TRBV2,TGTGCCAGCAGTGGGGGGCGCGAAGTGCGAAGCTACACCTTC,CASSGGREVRSYTF
TRBJ2-7,TRBD2,TRBV6-5,TGTGCCAGCAGTTACGACGGGACTAGCGGAAAGTACGAGCAGTACTTC,CASSYDGTSGKYEQYF
TRBJ1-3,.,TRBV5-1,TGCGCCAGCAGCTTGGAGGGGCAGGGCTCTGGAAACACCATATATTTT,CASSLEGQGSGNTIYF
TRBJ2-5,TRBD2,TRBV4-2,TGTGCCAGCAGCCAAAATCTGGGACTAGCGGAGACCCAGTACTTC,CASSQNLGLAETQYF
TRBJ2-7,.,TRBV5-6,TGTGCCAGCAGCTCCCTGACGGGAACCTACGAGCAGTACTTC,CASSSLTGTYEQYF
TRBJ1-5,.,TRBV19,TGTGCCAGCACTTTTACAGGGAGAGAGCAGCCCCAGCATTTT,CASTFTGREQPQHF
TRBJ2-7,TRBD2,TRBV2,TGTGCCAGCAGTGGGGGTGGGACTACAGCCTACGAGCAGTACTTC,CASSGGGTTAYEQYF
TRBJ2-1,TRBD2,TRBV10-1,TGCGCCAGCAGTGAGGGGACTAGTCGGCATGAGCAGTTCTTC,CASSEGTSRHEQFF
TRBJ1-5,.,TRBV7-8,TGTGCCAGCAACGAAGGGACTCTTAATCAGCCCCAGCATTTT,CASNEGTLNQPQHF
TRBJ2-5,.,TRBV6-5,TGTGCCAGCAGTTACTCGGGGGCCCAAGAGACCCAGTACTTC,CASSYSGAQETQYF
TRBJ1-5,.,TRBV28,TGTGCCAGCAGTTTAGGGCGGTCGAGGGCGCAGCCCCAGCATTTT,CASSLGRSRAQPQHF
TRBJ2-7,.,TRBV28,TGTGCCAGCAGCACGCCGGGACTCTCAACTACCTACGAGCAGTACTTC,CASSTPGLSTTYEQYF
TRBJ1-2,.,TRBV27,TGTGCCAGCAGTTTATTGGATGCAGGGGCTGTCTATGGCTACACCTTC,CASSLLDAGAVYGYTF
TRBJ2-5,.,TRBV6-5,TGTGCCAGCAGTTCGCAGCAAGAGACCCAGTACTTC,CASSSQQETQYF
TRBJ2-1,.,TRBV6-4,TGTGCCAGCAGTGACCGCCGGGGTGTCGATGAGCAGTTCTTC,CASSDRRGVDEQFF
TRBJ2-7,.,TRBV4-1,TGCGCCAGCAGCCTCCAAACCGGGTCCGCTTCCTACGAGCAGTACTTC,CASSLQTGSASYEQYF
TRBJ2-5,TRBD2,TRBV28,TGTGCCAGCAGTGAACCTAGCGGGGCGGGAGAGACCCAGTACTTC,CASSEPSGAGETQYF
TRBJ2-7,TRBD2,TRBV19,TGTGCCAGTACCCCAAGCGGGGGATACGAGCAGTACTTC,CASTPSGGYEQYF